This TCR beta chain originates from a study of cytomegalovirus exposure and HLA in healthy donors. From the 120-subject validation cohort, which was separate from the roughly 710-subject first cohort, the donors were drawn. CDR1 is SQVTM and CDR2 is ANQGSEA in the germline V gene. V was cut by 6 bases and J by 3 bases, with 15 bases left in between. The CDR3 runs to 14 residues. Points on this clone: The target antigen is unknown.

Here immunoSEQ multiplex PCR was the method, and the copy in TCRdb shows in-frame clones only, minus some. The repertoire consists of 150,000 to 200,000 clones, with about 81% occurring once and the leading ten covering 0.95% to 1.5%. Whole-study findings and limits: Among TCR beta chains, those listed as cytomegalovirus-associated numbered some 160.

The sequenced sample consisted of PBMCs. The origin of this receptor is a woman aged 30 to 39 in good health and CMV-seronegative. This chain links TRBV29-1 with TRBJ2-1, with D possibly being TRBD1 (6 bases). The CDR3 loop is CSVRQANNYNEQFF. The CDR3 DNA follows: TGCAGCGTCCGACAGGCTAACAACTACAATGAGCAGTTCTTC.